The 32 T cell receptor beta chains below all came from one sample that was sequenced in a study of blood T cells in healthy people across ages. Sample-barcoded 5' priming and a J-beta primer mix drove a second PCR of 7 to 11 cycles. TCRdb re-called the 5' RACE reads with MiXCR, one entry per CDR3 protein. The table has more than 500,000 distinct CDR3 sequences, 25% to 30% seen once; the top ten hold about 18%. Sequencing was carried out using blood. The receptors shown here come from a woman between 65 and 79 years old in good health.

This rearrangement joins TRBV18 to TRBJ2-2, with no clear D. Germline V gene data show CDR1 as KGHSH and CDR2 as LQKENI. Trimming shortened V by 0 bases and J by 3 bases, and 8 bases separated the two germline ends. The CDR3 is 15 residues long. The CDR3 spells CASSPPGAYTGELFF. The CDR3 bases are TGTGCCAGCTCACCACCGGGCGCATACACCGGGGAGCTGTTTTTT.

The chain couples TRBV19 to TRBJ2-5; D unresolved. The length of the CDR3 is 13 residues. Trimming removed 6 bases at V and 5 bases at J, with 13 bases between. The germline V gene has CDR1 LNHDA and CDR2 SQIVND (reference sequence). CDR3 region: CASSHPSSETQYF. The CDR3 DNA reads TGTGCCAGTAGCCACCCGTCCTCCGAGACCCAGTACTTC. Together with reference TRBV19 and TRBJ2-5, the CDR3 gives the full variable domain: DGGITQSPKYLFRKEGQNVTLSCEQNLNHDAMYWYRQDPGQGLRLIYYSQIVNDFQKGDIAEGYSVSREKKESFPLTVTSAQKNPTAFYLCASSHPSSETQYFGPGTRLLVL.

The rearrangement joins TRBV12-3 or TRBV12-4 to TRBJ2-5, with TRBD2 matching 11 bases. Trimming took 1 base from V and 7 from J; bases not matched to a gene: 5. The CDR3 consists of 15 residues. This CDR3 is CASSLDSGGAATQYF. In DNA form, the CDR3 reads TGTGCCAGCAGTTTAGATAGCGGGGGGGCCGCGACCCAGTACTTC.

This clonotype was seen a few times. The chain links TRBV24-1 to TRBJ1-5; possibly TRBD1 for D (5 bases). Looked up from germline, CDR1 is KGHDR and CDR2 is SFDVKD. This CDR3 comprises 12 residues. Trimming took off 9 bases at V and 7 bases at J, with 12 bases between the two ends. CDR3: CATGAGNQPQHF. CDR3 in DNA: TGTGCCACCGGGGCAGGTAACCAGCCCCAGCATTTT.

A single count supports this clonotype. The genes are TRBV20-1 and TRBJ2-7; D assignment may be TRBD1 or TRBD2 (5 bases each). V shed 4 bases and J shed 2 bases, with 15 bases lying between them. Per germline, CDR1 DFQATT and CDR2 SNEGSKA (reference sequence). This CDR3 is built from 14 residues. CDR3 in amino acids: CSAKSGTETYEQYF. CDR3 coding DNA: TGCAGTGCTAAATCCGGGACGGAAACCTACGAGCAGTACTTC.

This clonotype occurred a few times. The chain links TRBV4-1 to TRBJ2-1, with 9 bases that match TRBD2. The germline V gene has CDR1 MGHRA and CDR2 YSYEKL. The CDR3 covers 17 residues. J was trimmed by 4 bases and V by 4 bases; bases with no gene match: 11. CDR3 in amino acids: CASSLSRGGGVYNEQFF. The CDR3 DNA follows: TGCGCCAGCAGCCTAAGTCGCGGCGGGGGGGTTTACAATGAGCAGTTCTTC.

The V and J genes are TRBV10-3 and TRBJ2-3; no clear D gene. The CDR3 sequence is 15 residues long. V was shortened by 2 bases and J by 5 bases, with 14 bases between the two germline ends. CDR1 and CDR2 (germline): ENHRY, SYGVKD. The CDR3 DNA is TGTGCCATCAGTGAGCCCCGGCCCGTCGGAGATACGCAGTATTTT. It encodes CAISEPRPVGDTQYF.

The chain links TRBV9 to TRBJ2-1, with D perhaps matching TRBD2 (5 bases). The CDR3 is made up of 15 amino acids. V lost 0 bases and J lost 0, with 7 bases in between. Germline V CDR1 and CDR2: SGDLS, YYNGEE. Here the CDR3 DNA reads TGTGCCAGCAGCGTAGCTGGACTCTCCTACAATGAGCAGTTCTTC. It yields the protein CASSVAGLSYNEQFF.

This clonotype was recorded a few times. The chain carries TRBV20-1 and TRBJ1-2; D perhaps matches TRBD1 (5 bases). V was shortened by 6 bases and J by 2 bases, with 19 bases between the two germline ends. Germline CDR1 and CDR2: DFQATT and SNEGSKA (reference sequence). This CDR3 has 15 amino acids. Written as DNA, the CDR3 is TGCAGTGCCCCCCCCAATGCAGGGAACAACTATGGCTACACCTTC. Translating gives CSAPPNAGNNYGYTF.

This chain connects TRBV5-6 to TRBJ1-3; possibly TRBD1 for D (5 bases). The CDR3 runs to 16 residues. CDR1 is SGHDT and CDR2 is YYEEEE in the germline V gene. Trimming cost V 4 bases and J 2 bases, with 16 bases left between them. CDR3 loop: CASSRPGQGAGNTIYF. The CDR3 region has the DNA TGTGCCAGCAGCCGTCCGGGGCAGGGTGCTGGAAACACCATATATTTT. The full variable domain, completed using reference TRBV5-6 and TRBJ1-3, is DAGVTQSPTHLIKTRGQQVTLRCSPKSGHDTVSWYQQALGQGPQFIFQYYEEEERQRGNFPDRFSGHQFPNYSSELNVNALLLGDSALYLCASSRPGQGAGNTIYFGEGSWLTVV.

A few counts support this clonotype. The junction departs from germline at one end; a sequencing error may be responsible. The CDR3 loop is CAGSAGRMNEKLFF. The CDR3, as DNA: TGTGCCGGCAGTGCGGGGCGGATGAATGAAAAACTGTTTTTT. The V gene is TRBV12-3 or TRBV12-4, the J gene TRBJ1-4, with TRBD1 as a possible D gene (5 bases). The CDR3 extends over 14 amino acids.

This clonotype was recorded a few times. The chain employs TRBV4-3 and TRBJ1-6, with no clear D. The CDR3 loop spans 19 amino acids. Trimming shortened V by 0 bases and J by 0 bases, and 15 bases separated the two germline ends. Per the germline V gene, CDR1 is LGHNA and CDR2 is YSLEER. CDR3 sequence (DNA): TGCGCCAGCAGCCAAGATATCGAAGGGCCTAGCTCCTATAATTCACCCCTCCACTTT. Its protein is CASSQDIEGPSSYNSPLHF.

The V gene is TRBV4-3, the J gene TRBJ1-2, with D unclear. V was cut by 4 bases and J by 4 bases, with 16 bases left in between. CDR3 length: 15 amino acids. Germline lookup yields CDR1 LGHNA and CDR2 YSLEER. The CDR3 here is CASSLFGQSGYGYTF. The CDR3 DNA sequence: TGCGCCAGCAGCCTTTTTGGGCAGTCCGGCTATGGCTACACCTTC.

J is TRBJ2-5 and V is TRBV20-1; a weak D match, TRBD2 (6 bases). Trimming left V 3 bases short and J 5 bases short, with 16 bases between. This CDR3 has 14 amino acids. Per germline, CDR1 DFQATT and CDR2 SNEGSKA (reference sequence). The chain's CDR3 is CSASASTSMETQYF. CDR3 DNA: TGCAGTGCTAGTGCTTCGACTAGTATGGAGACCCAGTACTTC.

This clonotype was seen more than once but under ten times. The V and J genes are TRBV6-2 or TRBV6-3 and TRBJ2-2; TRBD1 agrees at 8 bases. Per the germline V gene, CDR1 is MNHEY and CDR2 is SVGEGT. CDR3 size: 16 residues. The V gene end was trimmed by 1 base and the J gene end by 5 bases; junction bases not matched to a gene: 6. CDR3 residues: CASSYWGRGRTGELFF. In nucleotides, the CDR3 is TGTGCCAGCAGTTACTGGGGCAGGGGGCGTACCGGGGAGCTGTTTTTT.

This clonotype was detected only a few times. V is TRBV10-3 and J is TRBJ1-5, with 7 nucleotides matching TRBD1. The trim removed 7 bases at V and 5 bases at J, leaving 5 bases unmatched. This CDR3 comprises 13 residues. Germline loops: CDR1 ENHRY, CDR2 SYGVKD. CDR3 amino acids: CAINSQGDQPQHF. CDR3 in DNA: TGTGCCATCAACTCCCAGGGGGATCAGCCCCAGCATTTT.

The chain couples TRBV7-2 to TRBJ2-1; D is unclear. The CDR3 extends over 13 amino acids. Trimming stripped 4 bases from V and 9 bases from J, with 13 bases between. Germline V lookup: CDR1 SGHTA, CDR2 FQGNSA. The CDR3 loop is CASSYQPSGEQFF. Written as DNA, the CDR3 is TGTGCCAGCAGCTACCAGCCTAGTGGTGAGCAGTTCTTC.

This clonotype was counted a few times. The J gene is TRBJ2-4, the V gene TRBV25-1; maybe TRBD1 (6 bases). The CDR3 totals 14 residues. Trimming stripped 5 bases from V and 3 bases from J, with 11 bases between. In germline, CDR1 is MGHDK, CDR2 SYGVNS. The CDR3 protein is CASSSLRGKNIQYF. CDR3 DNA: TGTGCCAGCAGTTCACTCAGGGGCAAAAACATTCAGTACTTC.

This clonotype came up many times. V usage is TRBV11-1 and J usage is TRBJ1-2, with D unresolved. The CDR3 extends over 13 amino acids. The V gene's germline CDR1 is SGHAT and CDR2 FQDESV (reference sequence). Trimming stripped 5 bases from V and 4 bases from J, with 11 bases between. The CDR3 DNA reads as TGTGCCAGCAGCCGAGAGGAGGGCTATGGCTACACCTTC. As protein: CASSREEGYGYTF.

This clonotype has a handful of counts. The rearrangement uses TRBV28 and TRBJ1-2; TRBD1 agrees at 7 bases. Germline values: CDR1 MDHEN, CDR2 SYDVKM. The junction had 9 bases not matched to a gene; V was cut back by 6 bases and J by 2 bases. This CDR3 has 15 residues. This CDR3 reads CASRGTAPGNYGYTF. The DNA for the CDR3 is TGTGCCAGCAGAGGGACAGCTCCTGGAAACTATGGCTACACCTTC.

This clonotype showed up just a few times. The chain uses TRBV10-3 and TRBJ2-7, with D perhaps TRBD1 (6 bases). CDR1 and CDR2 from the germline V gene are ENHRY and SYGVKD. V shed 0 bases and J shed 3 bases, with 9 bases lying between them. CDR3 length: 14 residues. This CDR3 reads CAISESSGDYEQYF. The CDR3 nucleotides are TGTGCCATCAGTGAGTCGTCAGGGGACTACGAGCAGTACTTC.

This clonotype was observed a handful of times. At one end, the junction sequence differs from germline, possibly due to a read error. J is TRBJ2-3 and V is TRBV27, with 10 bases identical to TRBD2. The CDR3 runs to 18 residues. Germline V gene sequence: CDR1 MNHEY, CDR2 SMNVEV (reference sequence). CDR3 sequence: CASSILSLAGVSTDTQYF. The CDR3, as DNA: TGTGCCAGCAGTATCCTTTCTCTAGCGGGGGTTAGCACGGATACGCAGTATTTT.

This clonotype has a handful of counts. V is TRBV5-1 and J is TRBJ2-2; D call uncertain. Germline assignment: CDR1 SGHRS and CDR2 YFSETQ. The CDR3 runs to 15 residues. Trimming took off 3 bases at V and 0 bases at J, with 9 bases between the two ends. CDR3: CASSYGFANTGELFF. The CDR3 nucleotides read TGCGCCAGCAGCTATGGGTTCGCGAACACCGGGGAGCTGTTTTTT.

The sample holds a few counts of this clonotype. CDR3 sequence (DNA): TGCAGTGCTAGTAAAGGGACAGGTGCCTACGAGCAGTACTTC. Amino acid sequence: CSASKGTGAYEQYF. The chain couples TRBV20-1 to TRBJ2-7, with 8 bases identical to TRBD1. In germline, CDR1 is DFQATT, CDR2 SNEGSKA (reference sequence). The CDR3 consists of 14 residues. Trimming removed 3 bases from V and 2 bases from J; junction bases left unmatched: 6.

This clonotype was counted between two and nine times. At one end the junction does not follow the germline gene, possibly because of a read error. The chain employs TRBV10-3 and TRBJ2-7, with D possibly being TRBD1 (5 bases). This CDR3 comprises 12 residues. CDR1 ENHRY and CDR2 SYGVKD come from the germline V gene. CDR3 sequence reads: CATRQPKKARDF. CDR3 in DNA: TGTGCCACTCGACAGCCCAAAAAGGCAAGGGACTTC.

This clonotype was found a few times. The chain is built from TRBV5-1 and TRBJ2-5; D unresolved. V lost 4 bases to trimming and J lost 4 bases, with 14 bases between them. The germline V gene has CDR1 SGHRS and CDR2 YFSETQ. This CDR3 is 14 amino acids long. CDR3 coding DNA: TGCGCCAGCAGCCTACAACCTTGGGGAGAGACCCAGTACTTC. Protein product: CASSLQPWGETQYF.

This clonotype was counted many times. The rearrangement links TRBV28 to TRBJ2-1; the match to TRBD2 covers 8 bases. CDR3 length equals 15 residues. CDR1 MDHEN and CDR2 SYDVKM come from the germline V gene. V trimming: 3 bases; J trimming: 4 bases; junction bases outside the gene matches: 5. CDR3 nucleotide sequence: TGTGCCAGCAGTTTCGGCGGGGGGCGGTACAATGAGCAGTTCTTC. As protein: CASSFGGGRYNEQFF.

The V call is TRBV20-1, the J call TRBJ2-4; 9 bases are a match to TRBD1. Germline trimming cut 4 bases from V and 4 bases from J; bases unmatched to any gene: 11. Germline V lookup: CDR1 DFQATT, CDR2 SNEGSKA (reference sequence). The CDR3 has 16 amino acids. DNA of the CDR3: TGCAGTGCTACCCAACAGGGGGCCCTAGGGAAAAACATTCAGTACTTC. It specifies CSATQQGALGKNIQYF.

This clonotype was seen only a few times. At one end the junction does not follow the germline gene, possibly because of a read error. The chain employs TRBV2 and TRBJ2-1; D not certain. The germline V gene has CDR1 SNHLY and CDR2 FYNNEI. The CDR3 is made up of 13 amino acids. CDR3 in amino acids: CASSLMSYNEQLF. In DNA, the CDR3 is TGTGCCAGCAGTCTAATGTCCTACAATGAGCAGCTCTTC.

The sample holds many counts of this clonotype. The V and J genes are TRBV5-1 and TRBJ2-5; the match to TRBD2 covers 9 bases. The CDR3 has 14 residues. V dropped 2 bases and J dropped 5; count of bases not matched to a gene: 4. In germline, CDR1 is SGHRS, CDR2 YFSETQ. The CDR3 DNA reads as TGCGCCAGCAGCTTACTAGCGGGCGGGGAGACCCAGTACTTC. Translation gives CASSLLAGGETQYF.

The J gene is TRBJ1-2, the V gene TRBV5-1; D call uncertain. The CDR3 is made up of 13 amino acids. V was trimmed by 0 bases and J by 4 bases, leaving 7 bases between them. CDR1 SGHRS and CDR2 YFSETQ come from the germline V gene. The CDR3 reads CASSLASGYGYTF. The CDR3 nucleotides read TGCGCCAGCAGCTTGGCCTCGGGCTATGGCTACACCTTC.

The table lists this clonotype with a few counts. The CDR3 region has the DNA TGTGCCAGCAGTTTCCGGACAGGGCGCATTCAGTACTTC. Protein sequence: CASSFRTGRIQYF. V is TRBV6-2 or TRBV6-3 and J is TRBJ2-4, with 8 positions matching TRBD1. The CDR3 is 13 amino acids. The germline gives CDR1 MNHEY, CDR2 SVGEGT. With V trimmed by 4 bases and J by 9 bases, 5 bases remained unmatched.